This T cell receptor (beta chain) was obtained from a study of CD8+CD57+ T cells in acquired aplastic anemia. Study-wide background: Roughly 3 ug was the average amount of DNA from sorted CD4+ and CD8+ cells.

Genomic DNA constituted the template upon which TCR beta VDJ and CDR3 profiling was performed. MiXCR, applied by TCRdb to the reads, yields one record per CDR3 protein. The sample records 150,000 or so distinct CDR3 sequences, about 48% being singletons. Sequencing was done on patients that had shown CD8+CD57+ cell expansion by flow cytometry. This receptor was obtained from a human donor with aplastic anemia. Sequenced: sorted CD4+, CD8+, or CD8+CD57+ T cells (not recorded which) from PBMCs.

This CDR3 reads CASSRTSGGYEQFF. CDR3 sequence (DNA): TGTGCCAGCAGTCGGACTAGCGGGGGTTATGAGCAGTTCTTC. V gene TRBV6-4 combines with J gene TRBJ2-1; 13 bases match TRBD2. V lost 5 bases and J lost 8; bases outside the gene matches: 3. The CDR3 is 14 amino acids. The germline V gene has CDR1 MRHNA and CDR2 SNTAGT.